The 29 T cell receptor beta chains below all came from one sample that was sequenced in a study of radiotherapy plus CTLA-4 blockade in lung cancer (dated by TCRdb to the late 2010s). The library was generated by the immunoSEQ multiplex PCR assay. The clones in this table, taken by TCRdb from immuneACCESS, are in-frame only. Not every clone is retained; where verified, under half of the shortfall comes from an unresolved V gene, and the cause of the rest is unknown. The sample yields around 45,000 clones; approximately 67% were counted once. 20% to 25% of the sample goes to the ten largest clones. Here the sequenced sample was peripheral blood, taken from a patient treated with radiotherapy plus ipilimumab. The receptors here all came from a human donor with non-small cell lung cancer who had a partial response to radiotherapy plus ipilimumab.

Written as DNA, the CDR3 is TGTGCCAGCTCACCTACCGTGGGAGGGGGAAACACTGAAGCTTTCTTT. Translating it yields CASSPTVGGGNTEAFF. The chain uses TRBV18 and TRBJ1-1; D perhaps matches TRBD1 (6 bases). The CDR3 totals 16 residues. Trimming removed 3 bases from V and 2 bases from J, with 16 bases in between. Germline CDR1 is KGHSH and CDR2 is LQKENI.

V gene TRBV14 combines with J gene TRBJ2-1, with TRBD1 as a possible D gene (5 bases). V shed 5 bases and J shed 8 bases, with 25 bases lying between them. There are 17 residues in the CDR3. In germline, CDR1 is SGHDN, CDR2 FVKESK. Here the CDR3 DNA reads TGTGCCAGCAGCTCTACACCCCGTACAGGAGCAGAAGATGAGCAGTTCTTC. As protein: CASSSTPRTGAEDEQFF.

The chain is built from TRBV19 and TRBJ2-7; D remains unclear. The V and J ends lost 11 bases and 8 bases respectively, with 25 bases between them. The CDR3 runs to 14 residues. Per germline, CDR1 LNHDA and CDR2 SQIVND (reference sequence). DNA of the CDR3: TGTGCCGTAGGATCGACGGGTACTCCTACCCAGCAGTACTTC. Encoded protein: CAVGSTGTPTQQYF.

The chain is built from TRBV6-5 and TRBJ2-2; 10 positions match TRBD1. The junction had 5 bases not matched to a gene; V was cut back by 0 bases and J by 7 bases. Germline CDR1 MNHEY, CDR2 SVGAGI. This CDR3 has 16 residues. CDR3 protein: CASSYSLTGGVGELFF. CDR3 coding DNA: TGTGCCAGCAGTTACTCACTGACAGGGGGCGTCGGGGAGCTGTTTTTT.

The CDR3 coding sequence is TGTGCCAGTAGTATCCGGGGGGTCACTGAAGCTTTCTTT. Translating gives CASSIRGVTEAFF. The genes are TRBV19 and TRBJ1-1, with D possibly TRBD1 on 5 matching bases. The germline V gene has CDR1 LNHDA and CDR2 SQIVND (reference sequence). The CDR3 extends over 13 amino acids. The ends were cut back, 3 bases at V and 4 bases at J, with 9 bases in the middle.

This clone came up a few times. The V and J genes are TRBV19 and TRBJ1-2, with 8 bases identical to TRBD1. The V gene's germline CDR1 is LNHDA and CDR2 SQIVND (reference sequence). V shed 2 bases, J shed 6 bases, and the junction held 2 bases outside the gene matches. The CDR3 totals 13 residues. The CDR3 nucleotides read TGTGCCAGTAGTATATCACAGGGGGATGGCTACACCTTC. It translates to CASSISQGDGYTF.

The rearrangement links TRBV5-4 to TRBJ2-2; TRBD1 might be the D (6 bases). The V end lost 0 bases, the J end lost 6 bases, and 9 bases lay between the germline ends. Germline CDR1 is SGHNT and CDR2 is YYREEE (reference sequence). This CDR3 region has 14 residues. The CDR3 nucleotides are TGTGCCAGCAGCTTGGTCCAGGGGTCCGGGGAGCTGTTTTTT. This codes for CASSLVQGSGELFF.

The CDR3 region has the DNA TGTGCCAGCGGGGGACTAGCGGGGGAACCAGATACGCAGTATTTT. This encodes CASGGLAGEPDTQYF. V usage is TRBV6-6 and J usage is TRBJ2-3; the match to TRBD2 covers 14 bases. The CDR3 is made up of 15 amino acids. The V gene's germline CDR1 is MNHNY and CDR2 SVGAGI (reference sequence). The trim removed 8 bases at V and 4 bases at J, leaving 5 bases unmatched.

J is TRBJ1-1 and V is TRBV5-1; 8 bases match TRBD1. CDR1 and CDR2 (germline): SGHRS, YFSETQ. The junction had 16 bases not matched to a gene; V was cut back by 6 bases and J by 9 bases. This CDR3 has 15 residues. The CDR3 DNA follows: TGCGCCAGCACCACCTCCCCTCAGGGGGCGCGAAAAGCTTTCTTT. Translation gives CASTTSPQGARKAFF.

This clone was observed at least ten times. The same CDR3 can be traced to other DNA sequences in this sample. This sequence joins TRBV7-3 and TRBJ2-1; D unresolved. There are 15 residues in the CDR3. V was pared by 2 bases and J by 0 bases, with 8 bases between. The germline gives CDR1 SGHTA, CDR2 FQGTGA. The CDR3, as DNA: TGTGCCAGCAGCTTAGGCTCCTCCTCCTACAATGAGCAGTTCTTC. Amino acids: CASSLGSSSYNEQFF.

The chain couples TRBV12-5 to TRBJ1-1; D uncertain. The V end was cut by 3 bases, the J end by 1 base, with 12 bases between. CDR3 length: 15 residues. CDR1 and CDR2 from the germline V gene are LGHNT and FRNRAP. CDR3 residues: CASGFAGGENTEAFF. CDR3 DNA: TGTGCTAGTGGTTTTGCGGGAGGAGAGAACACTGAAGCTTTCTTT.

The gene calls are TRBV9 and TRBJ2-5, with 7 nucleotides matching TRBD1. Per the germline V gene, CDR1 is SGDLS and CDR2 is YYNGEE. With V trimmed by 0 bases and J by 5 bases, 7 bases remained unmatched. The CDR3 consists of 15 residues. CDR3 residues: CASSVGGGRYETQYF. CDR3 in DNA: TGTGCCAGCAGCGTAGGAGGGGGCCGGTATGAGACCCAGTACTTC.

This clone was observed a single time. The rearrangement links TRBV5-1 to TRBJ2-5; maybe TRBD1 (6 bases). The germline V gene encodes CDR1 SGHRS and CDR2 YFSETQ. V was shortened by 3 bases and J by 7 bases, with 13 bases between the two germline ends. CDR3 length equals 13 residues. The chain's CDR3 is CASSYRDTSTQYF. CDR3 in DNA: TGCGCCAGCAGCTACCGGGACACTTCGACCCAGTACTTC. Combining the CDR3 with reference TRBV5-1 and TRBJ2-5 gives the whole variable domain KAGVTQTPRYLIKTRGQQVTLSCSPISGHRSVSWYQQTPGQGLQFLFEYFSETQRNKGNFPGRFSGRQFSNSRSEMNVSTLELGDSALYLCASSYRDTSTQYFGPGTRLLVL.

The rearrangement links TRBV18 to TRBJ2-5, with D hard to call. The CDR3 has 11 amino acids. CDR1 is KGHSH and CDR2 is LQKENI in the germline V gene. Trimming took 8 bases from V and 2 from J, leaving 6 bases between them. The DNA for the CDR3 is TGTGCCAGCCAGTCTCAAGAGACCCAGTACTTC. This encodes CASQSQETQYF.

The chain carries TRBV7-8 and TRBJ2-7; 10 bases line up with TRBD2. Germline V gene sequence: CDR1 SGHVS, CDR2 FQNEAQ. This CDR3 is 15 amino acids long. Trimming at V came to 5 bases and at J to 3 bases, leaving 7 bases not matched to a gene. The CDR3 is CASSPAAGGNYEQYF. CDR3 DNA: TGTGCCAGCAGCCCAGCAGCGGGAGGGAACTACGAGCAGTACTTC.

In its sample, this clone was seen a few times. CDR3 sequence (DNA): TGCGCCAGCAGCTCAGGACTAGCGGGAGGGCCCTACGAGCAGTACTTC. Amino acids: CASSSGLAGGPYEQYF. The J gene is TRBJ2-7, the V gene TRBV5-1, with TRBD2 matching over 15 bases. The germline gives CDR1 SGHRS, CDR2 YFSETQ. J was trimmed by 2 bases and V by 3 bases; bases with no gene match: 3. This CDR3 has 16 residues.

DNA for the CDR3: TGTGCCAGCAGCCAAGGGGACAGTGAGCAGTTCTTC. Protein sequence: CASSQGDSEQFF. The chain carries TRBV7-9 and TRBJ2-1, with TRBD1 matching 7 bases. V shed 5 bases and J 9 bases; nucleotides not matched to a gene: 4. The CDR3 is made up of 12 amino acids. Germline-derived CDR1 and CDR2 are SEHNR and FQNEAQ (reference sequence).

The chain joins TRBV7-8 to TRBJ2-3, with a possible D match to TRBD2 (6 bases). Trimming shortened V by 0 bases and J by 10 bases, and 17 bases separated the two germline ends. CDR1 and CDR2 from the germline V gene are SGHVS and FQNEAQ. The CDR3 sequence is 15 residues long. As DNA, the CDR3 is TGTGCCAGCAGCTTAGCTGGCCGCGGGGAGAATGCGCAGTATTTT. Translation gives CASSLAGRGENAQYF.

The chain recombines TRBV7-2 with TRBJ1-3, with D uncertain. Looked up from germline, CDR1 is SGHTA and CDR2 is FQGNSA. The CDR3 has 16 residues. With 3 bases removed from V and 2 bases from J, the gap between germline ends came to 14 bases. The CDR3 bases are TGTGCCAGCAGCTTTGTCACACCTAGGCCTGGAAACACCATATATTTT. This sequence encodes CASSFVTPRPGNTIYF.

This chain connects TRBV5-4 to TRBJ1-2; 7 nucleotides match TRBD1. CDR1 SGHNT and CDR2 YYREEE come from the germline V gene (reference sequence). V lost 1 base, J lost 4 bases, and 1 base stayed unmatched. This CDR3 is built from 13 residues. CDR3 sequence: CASSLQGGYGYTF. CDR3 nucleotide sequence: TGTGCCAGCAGCTTGCAGGGGGGCTATGGCTACACCTTC.

The chain is built from TRBV27 and TRBJ2-3; D is possibly TRBD2 (5 bases). This CDR3 has 13 amino acids. Per the germline V gene, CDR1 is MNHEY and CDR2 is SMNVEV (reference sequence). V was shortened by 3 bases and J by 2 bases, with 6 bases between the two germline ends. CDR3 in amino acids: CASSLGVTDTQYF. The CDR3 coding sequence is TGTGCCAGCAGTTTGGGAGTCACAGATACGCAGTATTTT.

The J gene is TRBJ1-1, the V gene TRBV11-1, with 9 positions matching TRBD1. J lost 0 bases, V lost 5 bases, and 7 bases had no gene match. Germline CDR1 and CDR2: SGHAT and FQDESV (reference sequence). The CDR3 extends over 16 amino acids. This chain's CDR3 is CASSKTGGPMNTEAFF. CDR3 bases: TGTGCCAGCAGCAAAACAGGGGGCCCGATGAACACTGAAGCTTTCTTT.

V and J are TRBV27 and TRBJ2-1; 8 nucleotides line up with TRBD1. Germline CDR1 and CDR2: MNHEY and SMNVEV (reference sequence). The length of the CDR3 is 15 residues. V gave up 3 bases and J gave up 8 bases; unmatched junction bases: 9. CDR3 bases: TGTGCCAGCAGTTTCGACAGGGGCGCCACGGATGAGCAGTTCTTC. Protein sequence: CASSFDRGATDEQFF.

The chain links TRBV7-2 to TRBJ1-4; TRBD1 matches at 7 bases. CDR1 SGHTA and CDR2 FQGNSA come from the germline V gene. CDR3 length: 14 amino acids. V dropped 6 bases and J dropped 4; count of bases not matched to a gene: 5. This CDR3 is CASSSGQFNEKLFF. Written as DNA, the CDR3 is TGTGCCAGCAGTTCGGGACAGTTTAATGAAAAACTGTTTTTT.

The chain couples TRBV7-2 to TRBJ1-2, with 9 bases that match TRBD1. The CDR3 is 14 amino acids. J was trimmed by 8 bases and V by 1 base; bases with no gene match: 5. The germline V gene has CDR1 SGHTA and CDR2 FQGNSA. In DNA form, the CDR3 reads TGTGCCAGCAGCTTAGGAGGACAGGGGAGCGGCTACACCTTC. Protein: CASSLGGQGSGYTF. Together with reference TRBV7-2 and TRBJ1-2, the CDR3 gives the full variable domain: GAGVSQSPSNKVTEKGKDVELRCDPISGHTALYWYRQSLGQGLEFLIYFQGNSAPDKSGLPSDRFSAERTGGSVSTLTIQRTQQEDSAVYLCASSLGGQGSGYTFGSGTRLTVV.

This clone was seen just once. J is TRBJ2-1 and V is TRBV6-1; 8 bases fit TRBD2. V lost 1 base and J lost 1; bases outside the gene matches: 18. Germline V CDR1 and CDR2: MNHNS, SASEGT. CDR3 length: 21 amino acids. This chain's CDR3 is CASSEEGGRTLDLQSYNEQFF. The DNA of the CDR3 is TGTGCCAGCAGTGAAGAAGGCGGGAGGACCTTAGACCTACAGTCCTACAATGAGCAGTTCTTC.

The table lists this clone with a few counts. The chain links TRBV6-6 to TRBJ2-7, with D uncertain. The CDR3 has 16 amino acids. Per germline, CDR1 MNHNY and CDR2 SVGAGI (reference sequence). V lost 6 bases, J lost 2 bases, and 20 bases lay in between. DNA of the CDR3: TGTGCCAGCAGCCCTCGTGCAGGCCCCATCCCCTACGAGCAGTACTTC. It yields the protein CASSPRAGPIPYEQYF.

The chain recombines TRBV5-1 with TRBJ2-5, with TRBD2 matching over 7 bases. This CDR3 region has 13 residues. Germline CDR1 and CDR2: SGHRS and YFSETQ. The junction had 4 bases not matched to a gene; V was cut back by 4 bases and J by 4 bases. The CDR3 reads CASSLGLTETQYF. CDR3 DNA: TGCGCCAGCAGCCTGGGACTAACAGAGACCCAGTACTTC.

V is TRBV30 and J is TRBJ1-1; 9 nucleotides align to TRBD1. The germline V gene has CDR1 GTSNPN and CDR2 SVGIG (reference sequence). Unmatched junction bases numbered 9, after V lost 7 bases and J lost 6 bases. CDR3 size: 13 residues. CDR3 sequence (DNA): TGTGCCTTAACGGGACAGGGTTCTGCTGAAGCTTTCTTT. Its translation: CALTGQGSAEAFF.